These 19 T cell receptor beta chains came from one sample sequenced in a study of blood T cell repertoires in COVID-19. This table comes from immunoSEQ multiplex PCR, and its TCRdb copy is limited to in-frame clones, with some not included. Of more than 95,000 clones in the sample, 65% to 90% were seen once. Sequencing input: peripheral blood. These receptors all stem from a man over 45 with acute or convalescent COVID-19.

This chain links TRBV5-5 with TRBJ2-7, with 9 bases fitting TRBD1. This CDR3 region has 13 residues. Trimming at V came to 4 bases and at J to 4 bases, leaving 3 bases not matched to a gene. From germline, CDR1 is SGHKS and CDR2 YYEKEE (reference sequence). CDR3 protein: CASSRDRGYEQYF. In nucleotides, the CDR3 is TGTGCCAGCAGCCGAGACAGGGGGTACGAGCAGTACTTC.

V and J are TRBV6-1 and TRBJ1-5, with no clear D. Trimming pared 1 base from V and 3 bases from J, leaving 19 bases between. Germline CDR1 is MNHNS and CDR2 is SASEGT. The CDR3 has 18 amino acids. The CDR3 sequence is CASSEVSFGTTTNQPQHF. The CDR3 coding sequence is TGTGCCAGCAGTGAAGTTTCGTTTGGCACCACCACCAATCAGCCCCAGCATTTT.

The rearrangement links TRBV6-5 to TRBJ1-4; TRBD1 matches at 8 bases. The germline CDR1 and CDR2 sequences are MNHEY and SVGAGI. V was clipped by 10 bases and J by 7 bases; unmatched bases: 11. This CDR3 spans 14 amino acids. The CDR3 loop is CATSSDRGGEKLFF. The CDR3 DNA is TGTGCCACCAGCTCCGACAGGGGTGGTGAAAAACTGTTTTTT.

The rearrangement uses TRBV5-1 and TRBJ1-5; 7 bases agree with TRBD1. With V trimmed by 0 bases and J by 4 bases, 4 bases remained unmatched. CDR1 SGHRS and CDR2 YFSETQ come from the germline V gene. CDR3 size: 15 residues. For the CDR3, the DNA is TGCGCCAGCAGCTTGGGGACAGGATCTAATCAGCCCCAGCATTTT. It translates to CASSLGTGSNQPQHF.

A single count supports this clone. V usage is TRBV7-3 and J usage is TRBJ2-2, with 10 bases aligning to TRBD2. CDR3 length equals 19 residues. CDR1 and CDR2 from the germline V gene are SGHTA and FQGTGA. V trimming: 1 base; J trimming: 0 bases; junction bases outside the gene matches: 8. CDR3 sequence: CASSLMNSGGPSNTGELFF. CDR3 bases: TGTGCCAGCAGCTTAATGAATAGCGGGGGGCCTTCGAACACCGGGGAGCTGTTTTTT.

The V gene is TRBV5-6, the J gene TRBJ2-7, with a possible D match to TRBD1 (6 bases). The CDR3 spans 13 residues. Trimming shortened V by 0 bases and J by 3 bases, and 7 bases separated the two germline ends. Looked up from germline, CDR1 is SGHDT and CDR2 is YYEEEE. CDR3 coding DNA: TGTGCCAGCAGCTTGGGGGACAACTACGAGCAGTACTTC. This sequence encodes CASSLGDNYEQYF.

In its sample, this clone was seen many times. V is TRBV5-1 and J is TRBJ2-1, with a possible D match to TRBD2 (6 bases). V lost 7 bases to trimming and J lost 5 bases, with 19 bases between them. The germline CDR1 and CDR2 sequences are SGHRS and YFSETQ. This CDR3 spans 15 amino acids. DNA of the CDR3: TGCGCCAGCGACGGAGGGGCAGAAGAAAACAATGAGCAGTTCTTC. Translation: CASDGGAEENNEQFF. Looking up the rest from reference TRBV5-1 and TRBJ2-1 gives the full variable domain: KAGVTQTPRYLIKTRGQQVTLSCSPISGHRSVSWYQQTPGQGLQFLFEYFSETQRNKGNFPGRFSGRQFSNSRSEMNVSTLELGDSALYLCASDGGAEENNEQFFGPGTRLTVL.

The chain carries TRBV19 and TRBJ2-1; TRBD2 aligns across 9 bases. This CDR3 spans 14 amino acids. Trimming at V came to 1 base and at J to 7 bases, leaving 2 bases not matched to a gene. Germline values: CDR1 LNHDA, CDR2 SQIVND (reference sequence). The CDR3 loop is CASSIAAGGNEQFF. The CDR3 coding sequence is TGTGCCAGTAGTATAGCCGCGGGGGGGAATGAGCAGTTCTTC.

The chain has TRBV24-1 and TRBJ2-3, with a tentative D call TRBD1 (5 bases). Germline-derived CDR1 and CDR2 are KGHDR and SFDVKD. V gave up 5 bases and J gave up 2 bases, with 13 bases separating them. This CDR3 contains 15 residues. DNA for the CDR3: TGTGCCACCAGTGGGGGCCTGACAGACACAGATACGCAGTATTTT. Translated: CATSGGLTDTDTQYF.

The chain uses TRBV27 and TRBJ1-1, with D perhaps matching TRBD1 (6 bases). The ends were cut back, 5 bases at V and 4 bases at J, with 11 bases in the middle. The CDR3 runs to 13 residues. Looked up from germline, CDR1 is MNHEY and CDR2 is SMNVEV (reference sequence). CDR3 region: CASSPGGATEAFF. CDR3 nucleotide sequence: TGTGCCAGCAGTCCCGGGGGGGCCACTGAAGCTTTCTTT.

The chain links TRBV10-3 to TRBJ1-3, with a tentative D call TRBD1 (5 bases). The CDR3 loop spans 17 amino acids. CDR1 is ENHRY, CDR2 SYGVKD, per germline. The V and J ends lost 2 bases and 4 bases respectively, with 18 bases between them. Here the CDR3 reads CAISEVTGPKGGNTIYF. The CDR3 coding sequence is TGTGCCATCAGTGAGGTAACAGGACCCAAAGGAGGAAACACCATATATTTT.

Regarding this clone: A read error may produce the germline difference seen at one junction end. The chain is built from TRBV7-7 and TRBJ2-2, with 9 bases aligning to TRBD1. CDR3 length equals 17 residues. Germline lookup yields CDR1 SSHAT and CDR2 FNYEAQ (reference sequence). CDR3 in amino acids: CASSLGPGTGPSGELFF. CDR3 DNA sequence: TGTGCTAGCAGCTTAGGGCCCGGGACAGGGCCCTCCGGGGAGCTGTTTTTT.

The rearrangement links TRBV2 to TRBJ1-4; tentatively, D is TRBD1 (5 bases). The germline CDR1 and CDR2 sequences are SNHLY and FYNNEI. There are 15 residues in the CDR3. Trimming shortened V by 6 bases and J by 4 bases, and 15 bases separated the two germline ends. The CDR3 DNA is TGTGCCAGCAGCCTCAACAGGAGGGTTAATGAAAAACTGTTTTTT. This encodes CASSLNRRVNEKLFF.

The chain employs TRBV28 and TRBJ1-3, with 7 nucleotides matching TRBD1. CDR3 length: 16 amino acids. Losses at the gene ends were 5 bases for V and 5 bases for J; bases not matched to a gene: 12. The germline V gene has CDR1 MDHEN and CDR2 SYDVKM. CDR3 coding DNA: TGTGCCAGCAGTATTTGGACAGGTCTAAGAAGAAACACCATATATTTT. Its translation is CASSIWTGLRRNTIYF.

The chain carries TRBV28 and TRBJ1-5; D might be TRBD1 (5 bases). Germline V CDR1 and CDR2: MDHEN, SYDVKM. Deletions cut 5 bases from V and 2 bases from J, with 13 bases between. The CDR3 is 15 amino acids. The CDR3 sequence is CASSGAGSGNQPQHF. In DNA form, the CDR3 reads TGTGCCAGCAGTGGGGCGGGGTCGGGCAATCAGCCCCAGCATTTT.

The rearrangement links TRBV4-1 to TRBJ2-5; 7 nucleotides match TRBD1. This CDR3 has 16 residues. V lost 4 bases, J lost 1 base, and 9 bases stayed unmatched. Germline CDR1 MGHRA, CDR2 YSYEKL. As DNA, the CDR3 is TGCGCCAGCAGCCCAGAACAGGGGCCATTCCAAGAGACCCAGTACTTC. This translates into CASSPEQGPFQETQYF.

The chain links TRBV27 to TRBJ2-7; 7 bases match TRBD2. The CDR3 is made up of 14 amino acids. V lost 6 bases to trimming and J lost 1 base; unmatched junction nucleotides: 6. The germline V gene has CDR1 MNHEY and CDR2 SMNVEV (reference sequence). CDR3: CASSLGGSSYEQYF. CDR3 in DNA: TGTGCCAGCAGCTTGGGCGGGAGTTCCTACGAGCAGTACTTC.

The chain is built from TRBV28 and TRBJ1-5; D is uncertain. V was trimmed by 5 bases and J by 7 bases, leaving 9 bases between them. Germline V CDR1 and CDR2: MDHEN, SYDVKM. The CDR3 loop spans 12 amino acids. CDR3 bases: TGTGCCAGCAGTCCTCCCGGGCAGCCCCAGCATTTT. The encoded protein is CASSPPGQPQHF.

This sequence joins TRBV6-5 and TRBJ1-5; a weak D match, TRBD1 (6 bases). Trimming removed 10 bases at V and 3 bases at J, with 13 bases between. The CDR3 is made up of 13 amino acids. CDR1 is MNHEY and CDR2 is SVGAGI in the germline V gene. The CDR3 DNA reads TGTGCCACCCGAGGGGGTTTCAATCAGCCCCAGCATTTT. Its translation is CATRGGFNQPQHF.